This TCR beta chain was obtained from a study of blood T cell repertoires in COVID-19. Sequenced by immunoSEQ multiplex PCR; TCRdb stores in-frame clones only, minus some. The table has 150,000 or so clones, approximately 86% seen once. Germline V gives CDR1 SGHAT, CDR2 FQNNGV. Trimming removed 3 bases from V and 4 bases from J, with 13 bases in between. This CDR3 has 14 amino acids. The receptor's source is a man aged 55 to 70 with acute or convalescent COVID-19. The source material was peripheral blood. The chain has TRBV11-2 and TRBJ2-7; possible D gene TRBD1, 7 bases. CDR3 protein: CASSLSGGYYEQYF. CDR3 sequence (DNA): TGTGCCAGCAGCTTGTCAGGGGGGTATTACGAGCAGTACTTC.